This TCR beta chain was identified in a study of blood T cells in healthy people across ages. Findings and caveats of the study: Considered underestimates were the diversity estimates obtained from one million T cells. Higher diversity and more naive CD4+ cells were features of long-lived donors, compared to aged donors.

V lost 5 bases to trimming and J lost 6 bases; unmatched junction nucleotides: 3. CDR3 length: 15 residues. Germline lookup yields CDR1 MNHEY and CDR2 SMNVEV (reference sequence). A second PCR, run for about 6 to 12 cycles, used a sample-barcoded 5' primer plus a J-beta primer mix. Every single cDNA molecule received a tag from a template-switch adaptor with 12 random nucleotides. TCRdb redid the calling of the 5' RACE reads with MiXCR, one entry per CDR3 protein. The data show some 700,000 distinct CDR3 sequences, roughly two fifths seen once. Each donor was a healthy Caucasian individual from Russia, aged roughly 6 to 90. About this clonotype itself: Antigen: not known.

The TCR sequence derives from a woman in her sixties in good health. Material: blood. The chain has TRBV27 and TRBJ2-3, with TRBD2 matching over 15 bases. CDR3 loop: CASSTGTSGRDTQYF. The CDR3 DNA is TGTGCCAGCAGTACCGGGACTAGCGGGAGGGATACGCAGTATTTT.